Listed here are 28 T cell receptor beta chains from one sample, sequenced in a study of cytomegalovirus exposure and HLA in healthy donors. The PCR used 60 Vbeta and 13 Jbeta primers. TCRdb's table, derived via immunoSEQ multiplex PCR, lists solely in-frame clones and lacks some. Found here are tens of thousands of clones, around 70% of them singletons; the top ten hold around 7.6%. The sample was PBMCs. These receptors came from a man aged 40-49 years in good health and CMV-seropositive.

The chain recombines TRBV18 with TRBJ1-1; D might be TRBD1 (6 bases). Germline CDR1 is KGHSH and CDR2 is LQKENI. V was shortened by 3 bases and J by 5 bases, with 16 bases between the two germline ends. The CDR3 loop spans 15 amino acids. The CDR3 sequence is CASSPQAGENTEAFF. DNA of the CDR3: TGTGCCAGCTCACCCCAGGCAGGGGAAAATACTGAAGCTTTCTTT.

The V gene is TRBV5-1, the J gene TRBJ2-2; the match to TRBD2 covers 9 bases. The germline V gene has CDR1 SGHRS and CDR2 YFSETQ. With 6 bases clipped from V and 5 bases from J, the junction kept 5 bases outside the gene matches. The CDR3 spans 14 residues. The CDR3 reads CASKGREGTGELFF. In DNA form, the CDR3 reads TGCGCCAGCAAAGGGCGGGAGGGGACCGGGGAGCTGTTTTTT.

J is TRBJ2-7 and V is TRBV2; the D gene is possibly TRBD1 (5 bases). Looked up from germline, CDR1 is SNHLY and CDR2 is FYNNEI. Between the trimmed V and J ends, which lost 3 bases and 0 bases, there was a span of 6 bases. The CDR3 runs to 13 residues. The CDR3 nucleotides read TGTGCCAGCAGTGACCAGGGCTCCTACGAGCAGTACTTC. It encodes CASSDQGSYEQYF. The full variable domain, with the rest looked up from reference TRBV2 and TRBJ2-7, is EPEVTQTPSHQVTQMGQEVILRCVPISNHLYFYWYRQILGQKVEFLVSFYNNEISEKSEIFDDQFSVERPDGSNFTLKIRSTKLEDSAMYFCASSDQGSYEQYFGPGTRLTVT.

The gene calls are TRBV5-6 and TRBJ2-1; D remains ambiguous. CDR1 and CDR2 from the germline V gene are SGHDT and YYEEEE. The CDR3 consists of 13 residues. With 0 bases removed from V and 8 bases from J, the gap between germline ends came to 9 bases. The CDR3 bases are TGTGCCAGCAGCTTGGTTAGCCGCGATGAGCAGTTCTTC. Translating gives CASSLVSRDEQFF. Full variable domain (outside the CDR3, taken from reference TRBV5-6 and TRBJ2-1): DAGVTQSPTHLIKTRGQQVTLRCSPKSGHDTVSWYQQALGQGPQFIFQYYEEEERQRGNFPDRFSGHQFPNYSSELNVNALLLGDSALYLCASSLVSRDEQFFGPGTRLTVL.

The chain couples TRBV19 to TRBJ1-2; 7 nucleotides agree with TRBD1. The V gene end was trimmed by 6 bases and the J gene end by 2 bases; junction bases not matched to a gene: 15. This CDR3 is built from 17 residues. Germline-derived CDR1 and CDR2 are LNHDA and SQIVND (reference sequence). CDR3 sequence reads: CASRKTGSAEGNYGYTF. CDR3 DNA sequence: TGTGCCAGTAGGAAGACAGGGTCCGCGGAGGGAAACTATGGCTACACCTTC. Full variable domain (missing parts from reference TRBV19 and TRBJ1-2): DGGITQSPKYLFRKEGQNVTLSCEQNLNHDAMYWYRQDPGQGLRLIYYSQIVNDFQKGDIAEGYSVSREKKESFPLTVTSAQKNPTAFYLCASRKTGSAEGNYGYTFGSGTRLTVV.

The chain has TRBV11-3 and TRBJ2-1, with 15 bases fitting TRBD2. CDR3 length equals 16 residues. The V and J ends lost 4 bases and 5 bases, in that order; junction bases with no gene match: 3. CDR1 and CDR2 from the germline V gene are SGHNT and YENEEA. The CDR3 loop is CASSSGLAGGHNEQFF. Written as DNA, the CDR3 is TGTGCCAGCAGCTCAGGACTAGCGGGAGGGCACAATGAGCAGTTCTTC.

This sequence joins TRBV5-5 and TRBJ1-5; 8 positions match TRBD1. CDR3 size: 14 residues. Germline V gene sequence: CDR1 SGHKS, CDR2 YYEKEE (reference sequence). V dropped 3 bases and J dropped 6; count of bases not matched to a gene: 5. The CDR3 DNA reads as TGTGCCAGCAGCTCCGGACAGGGCGGTCAGCCCCAGCATTTT. Translation gives CASSSGQGGQPQHF.

The V call is TRBV7-2, the J call TRBJ2-7; D possibly corresponds to TRBD2 (7 bases). Trimming removed 5 bases at V and 9 bases at J, with 17 bases between. This CDR3 spans 13 amino acids. Per germline, CDR1 SGHTA and CDR2 FQGNSA. CDR3 amino acids: CASSGGASGTQYF. Written as DNA, the CDR3 is TGTGCCAGCAGCGGGGGGGCCAGCGGGACGCAGTACTTC.

The J gene is TRBJ2-1, the V gene TRBV7-3, with D possibly TRBD1 on 6 matching bases. The V gene's germline CDR1 is SGHTA and CDR2 FQGTGA. With 3 bases removed from V and 1 base from J, the gap between germline ends came to 10 bases. This CDR3 is 15 amino acids long. The CDR3 sequence is CASSFGGGSYNEQFF. As DNA, the CDR3 is TGTGCCAGCAGCTTTGGGGGCGGGTCCTACAATGAGCAGTTCTTC.

The chain combines TRBV27 with TRBJ2-6, with TRBD1 as a possible D gene (6 bases). The CDR3 covers 14 residues. V was shortened by 6 bases and J by 0 bases, with 6 bases between the two germline ends. Germline V gives CDR1 MNHEY, CDR2 SMNVEV (reference sequence). CDR3: CASRQGSGANVLTF. The CDR3 region has the DNA TGTGCCAGCAGACAGGGCTCTGGGGCCAACGTCCTGACTTTC.

The rearrangement uses TRBV23-1 and TRBJ1-2; 7 bases are a match to TRBD1. TRBV23-1 is an ORF for which the function is uncertain. The V segment lost 4 bases and the J segment 6 bases; nucleotides outside the gene matches: 11. The CDR3 has 15 residues. CDR3 coding DNA: TGCGCCAGCAGTCTTAGAGGTACAGGGGCGGATGGCTACACCTTC. Its translation: CASSLRGTGADGYTF.

CDR3 nucleotides: TGTGCCAGCAGCCCCGGGGGGACGGGCTATGGCTACACCTTC. Protein product: CASSPGGTGYGYTF. The chain carries TRBV5-4 and TRBJ1-2; tentative D call: TRBD1 (5 bases). CDR1 SGHNT and CDR2 YYREEE come from the germline V gene (reference sequence). With 4 bases removed from V and 4 bases from J, the gap between germline ends came to 14 bases. The CDR3 sequence is 14 residues long.

The gene calls are TRBV5-1 and TRBJ1-2; D is perhaps TRBD1 (5 bases). CDR1 SGHRS and CDR2 YFSETQ come from the germline V gene. Trimming shortened V by 4 bases and J by 6 bases, and 16 bases separated the two germline ends. This CDR3 is built from 14 residues. CDR3 loop: CASSPDSGIDGYTF. The CDR3, as DNA: TGCGCCAGCAGCCCCGACAGTGGGATCGATGGCTACACCTTC.

This chain uses TRBV5-1 with TRBJ2-1; 7 nucleotides agree with TRBD1. Germline V gene lookup returns CDR1 SGHRS and CDR2 YFSETQ. The trim removed 8 bases at V and 4 bases at J, leaving 12 bases unmatched. CDR3 length: 15 amino acids. Here the CDR3 DNA reads TGCGCCAGTTTGCAGGGGGAAGCGCTTTACAATGAGCAGTTCTTC. Encoded protein: CASLQGEALYNEQFF.

This clone was detected many times. Other DNA sequences in the sample encode the same CDR3. The chain recombines TRBV7-2 with TRBJ1-5; D is unclear. This CDR3 is built from 15 residues. CDR1 is SGHTA, CDR2 FQGNSA, per germline. V was shortened by 1 base and J by 0 bases, with 7 bases between the two germline ends. CDR3 sequence reads: CASSLDRDSNQPQHF. CDR3 DNA: TGTGCCAGCAGCTTAGATAGAGATAGCAATCAGCCCCAGCATTTT.

CDR3 DNA sequence: TGTGCCAGCAGTCAAAACGGACAGGGGTCTGAAAAACTGTTTTTT. It translates to CASSQNGQGSEKLFF. J is TRBJ1-4 and V is TRBV6-1; TRBD1 aligns across 9 bases. CDR1 and CDR2 from the germline V gene are MNHNS and SASEGT. This CDR3 is built from 15 residues. The V segment lost 5 bases and the J segment 7 bases; nucleotides outside the gene matches: 8.

The chain has TRBV6-6 and TRBJ1-1; D is undetermined. CDR1 MNHNY and CDR2 SVGAGI come from the germline V gene (reference sequence). V lost 2 bases and J lost 2, with 9 bases in between. This CDR3 has 14 residues. Here the CDR3 reads CASSYVPGNTEAFF. The CDR3 region has the DNA TGTGCCAGCAGTTACGTGCCAGGCAACACTGAAGCTTTCTTT.

This clone was counted a few times. This chain uses TRBV5-1 with TRBJ2-1; TRBD2 matches 11 bases. Germline assignment: CDR1 SGHRS and CDR2 YFSETQ. The CDR3 is 15 amino acids. The trim removed 4 bases at V and 5 bases at J, leaving 5 bases unmatched. The CDR3 loop reads CASSPTSGEHNEQFF. CDR3 coding DNA: TGCGCCAGCAGCCCGACTAGCGGGGAACACAATGAGCAGTTCTTC.

This chain joins TRBV11-2 and TRBJ1-3; D is uncertain. The CDR3 is 13 residues long. Germline V gene data show CDR1 as SGHAT and CDR2 as FQNNGV. V dropped 1 base and J dropped 3 bases, with 4 bases sitting between them. In DNA, the CDR3 is TGTGCCAGCAGCTTAGGAGGTGGAAACACCATATATTTT. It specifies CASSLGGGNTIYF. Full variable domain (outside the CDR3, taken from reference TRBV11-2 and TRBJ1-3): EAGVAQSPRYKIIEKRQSVAFWCNPISGHATLYWYQQILGQGPKLLIQFQNNGVVDDSQLPKDRFSAERLKGVDSTLKIQPAKLEDSAVYLCASSLGGGNTIYFGEGSWLTVV.

This clone was detected only a few times. The J gene is TRBJ1-4, the V gene TRBV7-9; 9 nucleotides agree with TRBD1. The CDR3 consists of 17 residues. Germline V CDR1 and CDR2: SEHNR, FQNEAQ (reference sequence). V shed 7 bases, J shed 7 bases, and the junction held 16 bases outside the gene matches. As DNA, the CDR3 is TGTGCCAGCACCCCCGGGACAGGGACCGCTCGGAGTGAAAAACTGTTTTTT. This gives the protein CASTPGTGTARSEKLFF.

The chain employs TRBV6-6 and TRBJ2-3; 12 bases are a match to TRBD2. Germline CDR1 MNHNY, CDR2 SVGAGI (reference sequence). J lost 5 bases, V lost 4 bases, and 4 bases had no gene match. The CDR3 is 15 amino acids. CDR3 sequence: CASSLLAGGLDTQYF. CDR3 DNA: TGTGCCAGCAGTTTACTAGCGGGGGGACTAGATACGCAGTATTTT.

This clone was detected a few times. The chain is built from TRBV28 and TRBJ2-7, with TRBD2 matching 11 bases. Per germline, CDR1 MDHEN and CDR2 SYDVKM. The ends lost 5 bases at V and 5 bases at J; junction bases unmatched: 8. The CDR3 has 15 amino acids. CDR3 in amino acids: CASSPATSGNNEQYF. The CDR3 nucleotides are TGTGCCAGCAGTCCCGCGACTAGCGGGAACAACGAGCAGTACTTC.

This clone was counted once. The chain combines TRBV6-5 with TRBJ1-2; D is unclear. In germline, CDR1 is MNHEY, CDR2 SVGAGI. This CDR3 spans 14 amino acids. Trimming left V 9 bases short and J 3 bases short, with 17 bases between. In nucleotides, the CDR3 is TGTGCCAGTGGGCCGCGGCGGGGAGACTATGGCTACACCTTC. The encoded protein is CASGPRRGDYGYTF.

The CDR3 coding sequence is TGTGCCAGCAGTCTCGTCTCTTCGGGCACAGATACGCAGTATTTT. This gives the protein CASSLVSSGTDTQYF. The genes are TRBV27 and TRBJ2-3; D is unresolved. V was pared by 5 bases and J by 1 base, with 13 bases between. This CDR3 has 15 amino acids. From germline, CDR1 is MNHEY and CDR2 SMNVEV (reference sequence).

This sequence joins TRBV5-1 and TRBJ1-1, with TRBD1 matching over 11 bases. Germline loops: CDR1 SGHRS, CDR2 YFSETQ. CDR3 size: 15 residues. Trimming took 4 bases from V and 5 from J; bases not matched to a gene: 7. The CDR3 bases are TGCGCCAGCAGCGCGAGGACAGGGGGCATGACTGAAGCTTTCTTT. Its translation: CASSARTGGMTEAFF. Variable domain in full (rest from reference TRBV5-1 and TRBJ1-1): KAGVTQTPRYLIKTRGQQVTLSCSPISGHRSVSWYQQTPGQGLQFLFEYFSETQRNKGNFPGRFSGRQFSNSRSEMNVSTLELGDSALYLCASSARTGGMTEAFFGQGTRLTVV.

This chain joins TRBV5-1 and TRBJ2-2; 8 bases agree with TRBD2. Germline V CDR1 and CDR2: SGHRS, YFSETQ. The CDR3 spans 16 residues. V lost 5 bases, J lost 0 bases, and 6 bases stayed unmatched. CDR3 region: CASRPIAGTNTGELFF. As DNA, the CDR3 is TGCGCCAGCAGACCGATAGCGGGAACGAACACCGGGGAGCTGTTTTTT.

V and J are TRBV4-2 and TRBJ2-3, with TRBD2 matching over 10 bases. Per the germline V gene, CDR1 is LGHNA and CDR2 is YNFKEQ. V lost 1 base to trimming and J lost 6 bases; unmatched junction nucleotides: 10. The CDR3 has 17 amino acids. CDR3 sequence: CASSQVEIAGGRDTQYF. DNA for the CDR3: TGTGCCAGCAGCCAAGTTGAAATAGCGGGGGGCCGGGATACGCAGTATTTT.

This clone was observed a single time. The chain employs TRBV25-1 and TRBJ1-1, with 8 nucleotides matching TRBD1. The trim removed 6 bases at V and 5 bases at J, leaving 5 bases unmatched. The CDR3 contains 13 residues. Germline V gene sequence: CDR1 MGHDK, CDR2 SYGVNS. In DNA, the CDR3 is TGTGCCAGCAGACAGACAGGGGTGACTGAAGCTTTCTTT. This translates into CASRQTGVTEAFF.